Shown below are 21 T cell receptor beta chains from a single sample sequenced in a study of cytomegalovirus exposure and HLA in healthy donors. The data were produced by immunoSEQ multiplex PCR, yet TCRdb's version contains in-frame clones alone and is incomplete. The sample lists approximately 82,000 clones; roughly 96% were seen once. The sequenced sample consisted of PBMCs. Receptor source: a woman aged 18-35 years in good health and CMV-seronegative.

J is TRBJ1-2 and V is TRBV11-2; TRBD1 agrees at 7 bases. CDR3 size: 14 residues. Germline CDR1 SGHAT, CDR2 FQNNGV. The ends lost 6 bases at V and 4 bases at J; junction bases unmatched: 8. The CDR3 DNA is TGTGCCAGCAGAAAACAAACAGGGGCCTATGGCTACACCTTC. This codes for CASRKQTGAYGYTF.

The chain is built from TRBV11-2 and TRBJ2-2; D is unclear. Germline CDR1 reads SGHAT; CDR2 reads FQNNGV. Between the trimmed V and J ends, which lost 0 bases and 1 base, there was a span of 3 bases. The CDR3 totals 14 residues. CDR3 region: CASSLDQNTGELFF. The CDR3 nucleotides are TGTGCCAGCAGCTTAGACCAGAACACCGGGGAGCTGTTTTTT. Supplemented by reference TRBV11-2 and TRBJ2-2, the full variable domain reads EAGVAQSPRYKIIEKRQSVAFWCNPISGHATLYWYQQILGQGPKLLIQFQNNGVVDDSQLPKDRFSAERLKGVDSTLKIQPAKLEDSAVYLCASSLDQNTGELFFGEGSRLTVL.

The V call is TRBV7-8, the J call TRBJ2-2, with 12 bases that match TRBD2. The length of the CDR3 is 19 residues. Looked up from germline, CDR1 is SGHVS and CDR2 is FQNEAQ. The J segment lost 0 bases and the V segment lost 1 base, leaving 6 bases of the junction unmatched. The CDR3 loop is CASSLEASGGAPNTGELFF. CDR3 coding DNA: TGTGCCAGCAGCTTAGAGGCTAGCGGGGGGGCCCCGAACACCGGGGAGCTGTTTTTT.

The chain uses TRBV6-5 and TRBJ2-1; 9 bases are a match to TRBD2. The CDR3 totals 15 residues. Germline values: CDR1 MNHEY, CDR2 SVGAGI. V gave up 1 base and J gave up 4 bases; unmatched junction bases: 2. The CDR3 nucleotides are TGTGCCAGCAGTTACTTTAGCGGGAGTTACAATGAGCAGTTCTTC. Its translation is CASSYFSGSYNEQFF.

This chain joins TRBV6-1 and TRBJ1-1, with TRBD1 as a possible D gene (6 bases). This CDR3 is 14 amino acids long. V was cut by 8 bases and J by 2 bases, with 15 bases left in between. CDR1 is MNHNS and CDR2 is SASEGT in the germline V gene. The CDR3 bases are TGTGCCAGCCGGGCCGCGGGGGCCAACACTGAAGCTTTCTTT. This translates into CASRAAGANTEAFF.

V gene TRBV18 combines with J gene TRBJ2-7, with a weak D call TRBD1 (5 bases). Trimming pared 1 base from V and 6 bases from J, leaving 10 bases between. CDR1 is KGHSH and CDR2 is LQKENI in the germline V gene. The CDR3 spans 13 residues. CDR3 in amino acids: CASSPRHGAEQYF. The CDR3 DNA reads TGTGCCAGCTCACCACGACATGGGGCCGAGCAGTACTTC.

This clone was seen a handful of times. The chain recombines TRBV29-1 with TRBJ1-2, with 7 bases fitting TRBD1. The CDR3 has 13 residues. V was pared by 4 bases and J by 5 bases, with 7 bases of the junction left unmatched. Germline V gene sequence: CDR1 SQVTM, CDR2 ANQGSEA. Here the CDR3 reads CSVGSGQSYGYTF. The CDR3 DNA sequence: TGCAGCGTTGGGTCGGGACAGAGTTATGGCTACACCTTC.

This rearrangement joins TRBV9 to TRBJ2-1; 13 bases match TRBD2. The J segment lost 4 bases and the V segment lost 3 bases, leaving 4 bases of the junction unmatched. Germline V gene data show CDR1 as SGDLS and CDR2 as YYNGEE. The CDR3 is 16 amino acids. CDR3 nucleotides: TGTGCCAGCAGCGCCGGACTAGCGGGAGAATACAATGAGCAGTTCTTC. Protein sequence: CASSAGLAGEYNEQFF.

V usage is TRBV5-1 and J usage is TRBJ2-2, with TRBD2 matching 7 bases. This CDR3 is 16 amino acids long. With 3 bases clipped from V and 5 bases from J, the junction kept 10 bases outside the gene matches. The germline V gene has CDR1 SGHRS and CDR2 YFSETQ. The CDR3 bases are TGCGCCAGCAGCTGGCCCGAGGGCGGGGGAACCGGGGAGCTGTTTTTT. Its translation is CASSWPEGGGTGELFF.

This rearrangement joins TRBV27 to TRBJ1-2, with unresolved D. Germline CDR1 and CDR2: MNHEY and SMNVEV (reference sequence). Trimming pared 6 bases from V and 4 bases from J, leaving 12 bases between. This CDR3 contains 13 residues. CDR3 DNA sequence: TGTGCCAGCAGCCGCCCAGGATTCTATGGCTACACCTTC. It codes for CASSRPGFYGYTF.

The chain links TRBV4-1 to TRBJ2-7, with D perhaps matching TRBD2 (5 bases). The CDR3 runs to 16 residues. V was trimmed by 0 bases and J by 1 base, leaving 13 bases between them. Germline CDR1 is MGHRA and CDR2 is YSYEKL. In DNA form, the CDR3 reads TGCGCCAGCAGCCAAGAATGGTCGAGCGGATCCTACGAGCAGTACTTC. This codes for CASSQEWSSGSYEQYF.

The chain combines TRBV4-1 with TRBJ1-1, with 8 nucleotides matching TRBD1. There are 19 residues in the CDR3. Germline values: CDR1 MGHRA, CDR2 YSYEKL. The V and J ends lost 0 bases and 5 bases, in that order; junction bases with no gene match: 17. In DNA form, the CDR3 reads TGCGCCAGCAGCCAAGAACCCAGGGGGCCAGGCTTTAAGATGACTGAAGCTTTCTTT. Its protein is CASSQEPRGPGFKMTEAFF.

The V and J genes are TRBV5-8 and TRBJ2-2; no firm D call. This CDR3 comprises 16 residues. Germline V gene lookup returns CDR1 SGHTS and CDR2 YDEGEE. V lost 4 bases and J 7 bases, leaving 20 bases between the germline ends. CDR3 sequence (DNA): TGTGCCAGCAGCCTCGCGGTGGCCCCCAACGTCGGGGAGCTGTTTTTT. Amino acid sequence: CASSLAVAPNVGELFF.

This clone showed up just once. The chain carries TRBV9 and TRBJ1-2, with 8 bases lining up with TRBD1. Germline values: CDR1 SGDLS, CDR2 YYNGEE. This CDR3 spans 14 amino acids. V was clipped by 1 base and J by 7 bases; unmatched bases: 6. CDR3 loop: CASSVSQGAFGYTF. The CDR3 DNA sequence: TGTGCCAGCAGCGTATCCCAGGGGGCGTTTGGCTACACCTTC.

V and J are TRBV18 and TRBJ1-1; the match to TRBD1 covers 10 bases. CDR1 and CDR2 (germline): KGHSH, LQKENI. Trimming took 6 bases from V and 3 from J; bases not matched to a gene: 10. This CDR3 comprises 16 residues. The CDR3, as DNA: TGTGCCAGCTCTTTGGGACAGGGGCGGGATTACACTGAAGCTTTCTTT. Amino acid sequence: CASSLGQGRDYTEAFF. Full variable domain (rest looked up from reference TRBV18 and TRBJ1-1): NAGVMQNPRHLVRRRGQEARLRCSPMKGHSHVYWYRQLPEEGLKFMVYLQKENIIDESGMPKERFSAEFPKEGPSILRIQQVVRGDSAAYFCASSLGQGRDYTEAFFGQGTRLTVV.

The chain combines TRBV19 with TRBJ2-7; D unresolved. Trimming stripped 4 bases from V and 1 base from J, with 11 bases between. There are 14 residues in the CDR3. Germline-derived CDR1 and CDR2 are LNHDA and SQIVND (reference sequence). The CDR3 protein is CASSRAASSYEQYF. In DNA, the CDR3 is TGTGCCAGTAGTAGGGCAGCTTCTTCCTACGAGCAGTACTTC.

The genes are TRBV5-4 and TRBJ2-7; D might be TRBD1 (6 bases). Trimming shortened V by 7 bases and J by 3 bases, and 17 bases separated the two germline ends. CDR3 size: 14 residues. Per the germline V gene, CDR1 is SGHNT and CDR2 is YYREEE (reference sequence). The CDR3 spells CASSLSGTSYEQYF. CDR3 DNA: TGTGCCAGCTCCTTGTCCGGGACAAGCTACGAGCAGTACTTC.

CDR3 nucleotide sequence: TGTGCCAGCAGCCAATTCCGGGGGACCCAGTACTTC. This codes for CASSQFRGTQYF. The chain has TRBV14 and TRBJ2-5; D perhaps matches TRBD2 (5 bases). The CDR3 length is 12 residues. Germline CDR1 SGHDN, CDR2 FVKESK. V was trimmed by 2 bases and J by 7 bases, leaving 8 bases between them.

The genes are TRBV7-9 and TRBJ1-2; D not resolved. Looked up from germline, CDR1 is SEHNR and CDR2 is FQNEAQ (reference sequence). V shed 4 bases and J shed 2 bases, with 14 bases lying between them. The CDR3 totals 15 residues. This chain's CDR3 is CASSSSSPLNYGYTF. The DNA for the CDR3 is TGTGCCAGCAGCTCGTCCTCTCCGTTAAACTATGGCTACACCTTC.

V and J are TRBV7-2 and TRBJ1-4; possibly TRBD1 for D (5 bases). This CDR3 is built from 13 residues. Deletions cut 4 bases from V and 8 bases from J, with 11 bases between. Looked up from germline, CDR1 is SGHTA and CDR2 is FQGNSA. The CDR3 DNA follows: TGTGCCAGCAGCTCTGACAGTCGAGAAAAACTGTTTTTT. Amino acid sequence: CASSSDSREKLFF.

J is TRBJ2-5 and V is TRBV10-2; a weak D match, TRBD2 (6 bases). The V end lost 10 bases, the J end lost 4 bases, and 16 bases lay between the germline ends. The CDR3 has 13 amino acids. Per the germline V gene, CDR1 is WSHSY and CDR2 is SAAADI. The CDR3 DNA sequence: TGCGCCACAGAACGCGGGGTTCGAGAGACCCAGTACTTC. It codes for CATERGVRETQYF.